This T cell receptor beta chain was retrieved from a study of cytomegalovirus exposure and HLA in healthy donors. Clones were read by immunoSEQ multiplex PCR, and TCRdb kept only the in-frame ones, dropping some. This sample has about 66,000 clones, with approximately 96% found just once. Per germline, CDR1 SGHAT and CDR2 FQNNGV. The germline V and J ends were trimmed by 0 bases and 3 bases, with 14 bases remaining between them. The CDR3 runs 17 residues. The study's findings and limits: There were some public TCRs occurring in many donors, but most TCR sequences were rare. Reports credit the classifier with highly specific, highly sensitive diagnosis of cytomegalovirus status.

In its sample, this clone was seen a few times. The antigen remains undetermined. The sample was PBMCs. The receptor was derived from a man between 18 and 29 years old in good health and CMV-seronegative. This chain uses TRBV11-2 with TRBJ2-2; D perhaps matches TRBD1 (6 bases). CDR3: CASSLDRLGGYTGELFF. The CDR3 coding sequence is TGTGCCAGCAGCTTAGATCGTTTAGGGGGATACACCGGGGAGCTGTTTTTT.